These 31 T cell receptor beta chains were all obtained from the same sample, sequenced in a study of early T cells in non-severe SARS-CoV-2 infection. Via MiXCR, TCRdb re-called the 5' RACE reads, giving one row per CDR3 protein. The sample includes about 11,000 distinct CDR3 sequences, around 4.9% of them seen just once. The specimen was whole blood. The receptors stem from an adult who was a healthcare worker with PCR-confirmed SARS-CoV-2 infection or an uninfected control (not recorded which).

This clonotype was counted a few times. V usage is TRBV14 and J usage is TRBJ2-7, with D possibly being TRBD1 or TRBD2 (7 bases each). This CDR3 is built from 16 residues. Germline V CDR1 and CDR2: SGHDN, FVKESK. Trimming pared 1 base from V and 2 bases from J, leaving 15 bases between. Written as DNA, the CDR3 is TGTGCCAGCAGCCAAGTCCGCAGGGGGGGAGCCTACGAGCAGTACTTC. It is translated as CASSQVRRGGAYEQYF.

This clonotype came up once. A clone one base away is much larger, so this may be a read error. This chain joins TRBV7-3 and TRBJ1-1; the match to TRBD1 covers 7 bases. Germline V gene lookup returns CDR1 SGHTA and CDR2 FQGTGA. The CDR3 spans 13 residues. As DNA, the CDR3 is TGTGCCAGCAGCCCAGGGACAGACACTGCAGCTTTCTTT. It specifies CASSPGTDTAAFF.

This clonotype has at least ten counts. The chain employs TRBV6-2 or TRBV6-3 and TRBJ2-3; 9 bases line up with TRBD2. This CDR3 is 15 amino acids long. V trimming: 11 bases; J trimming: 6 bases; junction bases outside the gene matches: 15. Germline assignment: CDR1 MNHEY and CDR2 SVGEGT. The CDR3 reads CARRGRTSATDTQYF. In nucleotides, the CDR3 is TGTGCCCGGAGGGGCAGGACTAGCGCCACCGATACGCAGTATTTT.

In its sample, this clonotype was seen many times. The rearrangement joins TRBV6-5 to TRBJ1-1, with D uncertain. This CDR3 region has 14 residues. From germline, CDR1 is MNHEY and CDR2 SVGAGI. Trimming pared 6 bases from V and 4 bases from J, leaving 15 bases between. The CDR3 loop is CASSLRLSTTEAFF. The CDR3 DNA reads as TGTGCCAGCAGCCTAAGGTTGAGTACCACTGAAGCTTTCTTT.

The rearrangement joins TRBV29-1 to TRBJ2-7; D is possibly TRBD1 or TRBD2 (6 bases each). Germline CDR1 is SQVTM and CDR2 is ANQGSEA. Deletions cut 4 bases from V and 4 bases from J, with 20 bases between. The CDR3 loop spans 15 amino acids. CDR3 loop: CSVVVSRGTSYEQYF. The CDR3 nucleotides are TGCAGCGTTGTGGTTTCAAGGGGGACTTCATACGAGCAGTACTTC.

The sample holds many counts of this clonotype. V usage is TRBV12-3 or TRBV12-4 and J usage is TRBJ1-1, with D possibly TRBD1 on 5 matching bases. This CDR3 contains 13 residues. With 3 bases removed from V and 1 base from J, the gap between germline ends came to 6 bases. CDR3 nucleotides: TGTGCCAGCAGTTTGGGGCAGAACACTGAAGCTTTCTTT. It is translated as CASSLGQNTEAFF.

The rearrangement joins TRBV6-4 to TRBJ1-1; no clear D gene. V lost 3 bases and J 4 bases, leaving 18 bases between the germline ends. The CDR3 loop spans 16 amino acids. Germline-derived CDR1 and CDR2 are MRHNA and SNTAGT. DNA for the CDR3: TGTGCCAGCAGTGAAGTGGAGGTTGATGGGCCCACTGAAGCTTTCTTT. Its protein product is CASSEVEVDGPTEAFF.

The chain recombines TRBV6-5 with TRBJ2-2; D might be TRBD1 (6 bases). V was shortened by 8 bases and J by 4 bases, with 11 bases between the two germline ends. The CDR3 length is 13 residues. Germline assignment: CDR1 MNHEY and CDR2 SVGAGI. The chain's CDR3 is CASQGRFTGELFF. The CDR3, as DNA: TGTGCCAGCCAGGGGCGGTTCACCGGGGAGCTGTTTTTT.

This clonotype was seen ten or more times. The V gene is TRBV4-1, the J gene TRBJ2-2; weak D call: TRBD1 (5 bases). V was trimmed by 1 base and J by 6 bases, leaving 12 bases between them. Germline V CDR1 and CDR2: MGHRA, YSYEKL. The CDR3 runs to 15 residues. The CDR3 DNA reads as TGCGCCAGCAGCCAAGTGGAGACAGCCGCCGGGGAGCTGTTTTTT. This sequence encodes CASSQVETAAGELFF.

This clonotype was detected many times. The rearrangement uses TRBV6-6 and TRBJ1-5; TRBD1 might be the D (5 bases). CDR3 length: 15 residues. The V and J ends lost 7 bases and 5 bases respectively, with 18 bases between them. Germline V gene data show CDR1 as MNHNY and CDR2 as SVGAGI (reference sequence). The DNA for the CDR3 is TGTGCCAGCATGTACGGGACGGCGGAGTATCAGCCCCAGCATTTT. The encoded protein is CASMYGTAEYQPQHF.

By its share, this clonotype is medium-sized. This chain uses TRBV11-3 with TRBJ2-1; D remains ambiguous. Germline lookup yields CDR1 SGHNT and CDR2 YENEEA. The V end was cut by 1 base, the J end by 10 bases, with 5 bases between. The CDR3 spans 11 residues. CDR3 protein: CASSLGLEQFF. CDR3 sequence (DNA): TGTGCCAGCAGCTTAGGCCTAGAGCAGTTCTTC.

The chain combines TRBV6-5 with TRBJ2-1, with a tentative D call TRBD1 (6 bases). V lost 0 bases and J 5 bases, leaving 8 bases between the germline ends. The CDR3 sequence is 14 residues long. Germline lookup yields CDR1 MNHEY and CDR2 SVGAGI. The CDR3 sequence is CASSYSAGDNEQFF. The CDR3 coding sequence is TGTGCCAGCAGTTACTCAGCAGGGGACAATGAGCAGTTCTTC.

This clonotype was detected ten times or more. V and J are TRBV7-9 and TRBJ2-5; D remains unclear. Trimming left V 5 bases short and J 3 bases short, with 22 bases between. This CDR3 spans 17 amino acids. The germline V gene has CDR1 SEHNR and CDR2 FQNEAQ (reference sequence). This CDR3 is CASSLLLPGRLEETQYF. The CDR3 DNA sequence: TGTGCCAGCAGCCTCCTACTCCCCGGGCGTCTGGAAGAGACCCAGTACTTC.

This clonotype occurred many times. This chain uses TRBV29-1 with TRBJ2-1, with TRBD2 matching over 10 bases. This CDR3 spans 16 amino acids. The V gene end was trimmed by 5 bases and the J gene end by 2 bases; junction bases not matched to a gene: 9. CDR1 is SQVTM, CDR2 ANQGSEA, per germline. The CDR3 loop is CSVPLAGAETYNEQFF. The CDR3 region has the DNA TGCAGCGTTCCCCTAGCGGGGGCCGAAACCTACAATGAGCAGTTCTTC.

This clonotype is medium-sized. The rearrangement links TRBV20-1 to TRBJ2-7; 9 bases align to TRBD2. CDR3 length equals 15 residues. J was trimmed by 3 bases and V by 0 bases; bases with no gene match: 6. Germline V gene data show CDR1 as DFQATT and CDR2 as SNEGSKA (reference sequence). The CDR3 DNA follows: TGCAGTGCTAGAGATCAGAGCGGGGGGATCTACGAGCAGTACTTC. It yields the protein CSARDQSGGIYEQYF.

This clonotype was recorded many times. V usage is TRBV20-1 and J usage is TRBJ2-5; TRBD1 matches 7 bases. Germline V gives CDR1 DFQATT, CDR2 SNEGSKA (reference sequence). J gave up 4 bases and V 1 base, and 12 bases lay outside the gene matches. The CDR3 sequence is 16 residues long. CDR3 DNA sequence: TGCAGTGCTAGAGCCCCGTCCGACAGGGTCCGAGAGACCCAGTACTTC. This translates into CSARAPSDRVRETQYF.

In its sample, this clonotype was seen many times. CDR3 coding DNA: TGCAGCGTTCCCCACTACGCAGGGGGCCGGTACGAGCAGTACTTC. Translating it yields CSVPHYAGGRYEQYF. V gene TRBV29-1 combines with J gene TRBJ2-7; TRBD1 agrees at 8 bases. This CDR3 is 15 amino acids long. Germline V CDR1 and CDR2: SQVTM, ANQGSEA. The V gene end was trimmed by 5 bases and the J gene end by 4 bases; junction bases not matched to a gene: 13.

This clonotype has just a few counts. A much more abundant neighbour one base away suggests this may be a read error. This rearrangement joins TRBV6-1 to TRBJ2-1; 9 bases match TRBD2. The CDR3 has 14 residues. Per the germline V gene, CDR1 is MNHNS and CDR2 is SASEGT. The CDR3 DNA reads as TGTGCCAGCAGTGACTACCTAGCGGGGAATGGGCAGTTCTTC. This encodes CASSDYLAGNGQFF.

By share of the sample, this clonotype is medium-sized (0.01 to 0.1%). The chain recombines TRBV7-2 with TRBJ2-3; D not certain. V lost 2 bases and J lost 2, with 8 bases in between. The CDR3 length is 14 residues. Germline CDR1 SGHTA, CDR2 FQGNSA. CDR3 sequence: CASSLMPDTDTQYF. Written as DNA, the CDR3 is TGTGCCAGCAGCTTAATGCCGGACACAGATACGCAGTATTTT.

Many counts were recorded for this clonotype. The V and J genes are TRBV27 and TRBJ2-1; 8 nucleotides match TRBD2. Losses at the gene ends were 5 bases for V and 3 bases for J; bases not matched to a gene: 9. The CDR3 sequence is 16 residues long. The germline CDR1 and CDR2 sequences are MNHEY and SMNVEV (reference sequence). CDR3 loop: CASSGSGTRGYNEQFF. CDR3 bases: TGTGCCAGCAGTGGATCCGGGACTAGAGGCTACAATGAGCAGTTCTTC.

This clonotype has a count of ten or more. CDR3 nucleotide sequence: TGTGCCGGGCAGGTCGGAGAGACCCAGTACTTC. This codes for CAGQVGETQYF. This sequence joins TRBV28 and TRBJ2-5; D not certain. Germline V CDR1 and CDR2: MDHEN, SYDVKM. V lost 11 bases and J 4 bases, leaving 11 bases between the germline ends. This CDR3 contains 11 residues.

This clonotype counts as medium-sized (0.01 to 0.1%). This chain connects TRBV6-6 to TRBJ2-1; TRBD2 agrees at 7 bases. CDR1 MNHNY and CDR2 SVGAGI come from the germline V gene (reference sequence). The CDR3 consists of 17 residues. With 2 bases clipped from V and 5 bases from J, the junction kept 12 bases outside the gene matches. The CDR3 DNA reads TGTGCCAGCAGTTACGGTCTCTTCGCGGGGGAGGACAATGAGCAGTTCTTC. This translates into CASSYGLFAGEDNEQFF.

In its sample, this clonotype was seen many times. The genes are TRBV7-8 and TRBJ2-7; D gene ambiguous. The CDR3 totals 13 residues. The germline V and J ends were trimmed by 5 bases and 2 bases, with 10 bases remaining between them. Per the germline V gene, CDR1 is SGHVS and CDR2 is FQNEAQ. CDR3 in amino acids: CASSPAPPYEQYF. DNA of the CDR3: TGTGCCAGCAGCCCTGCGCCGCCCTACGAGCAGTACTTC. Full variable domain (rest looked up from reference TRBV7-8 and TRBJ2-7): GAGVSQSPRYKVAKRGQDVALRCDPISGHVSLFWYQQALGQGPEFLTYFQNEAQLDKSGLPSDRFFAERPEGSVSTLKIQRTQQEDSAVYLCASSPAPPYEQYFGPGTRLTVT.

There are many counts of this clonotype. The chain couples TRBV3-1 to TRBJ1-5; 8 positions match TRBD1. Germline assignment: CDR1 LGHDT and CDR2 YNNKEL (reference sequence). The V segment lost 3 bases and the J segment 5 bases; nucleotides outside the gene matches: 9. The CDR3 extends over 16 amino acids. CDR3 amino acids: CASSQHQGAGDQPQHF. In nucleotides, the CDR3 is TGTGCCAGCAGCCAGCATCAGGGGGCTGGGGATCAGCCCCAGCATTTT.

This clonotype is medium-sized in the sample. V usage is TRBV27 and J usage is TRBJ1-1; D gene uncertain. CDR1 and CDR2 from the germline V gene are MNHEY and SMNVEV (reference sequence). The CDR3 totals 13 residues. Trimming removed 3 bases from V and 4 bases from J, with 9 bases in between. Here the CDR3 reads CASSLRGSTEAFF. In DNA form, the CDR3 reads TGTGCCAGCAGTTTGAGAGGGTCCACTGAAGCTTTCTTT.

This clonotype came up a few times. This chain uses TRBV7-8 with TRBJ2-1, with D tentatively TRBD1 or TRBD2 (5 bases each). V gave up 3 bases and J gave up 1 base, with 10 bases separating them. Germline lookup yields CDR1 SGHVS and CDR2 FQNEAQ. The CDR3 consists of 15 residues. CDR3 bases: TGTGCCAGCAGCTTGAGGGACCGTTCCTACAATGAGCAGTTCTTC. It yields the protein CASSLRDRSYNEQFF.

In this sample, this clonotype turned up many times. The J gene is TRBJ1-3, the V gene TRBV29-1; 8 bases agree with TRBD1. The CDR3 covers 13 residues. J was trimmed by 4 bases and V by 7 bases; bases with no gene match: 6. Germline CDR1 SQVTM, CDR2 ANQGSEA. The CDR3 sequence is CSAGQGKGNTIYF. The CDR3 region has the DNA TGCAGCGCAGGACAGGGCAAGGGAAACACCATATATTTT.

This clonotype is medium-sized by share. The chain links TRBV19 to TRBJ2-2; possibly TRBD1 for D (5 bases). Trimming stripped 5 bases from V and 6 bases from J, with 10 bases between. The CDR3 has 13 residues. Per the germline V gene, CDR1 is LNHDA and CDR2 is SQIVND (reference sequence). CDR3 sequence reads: CASSAQGPGELFF. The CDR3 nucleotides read TGTGCCAGTAGTGCGCAGGGTCCCGGGGAGCTGTTTTTT.

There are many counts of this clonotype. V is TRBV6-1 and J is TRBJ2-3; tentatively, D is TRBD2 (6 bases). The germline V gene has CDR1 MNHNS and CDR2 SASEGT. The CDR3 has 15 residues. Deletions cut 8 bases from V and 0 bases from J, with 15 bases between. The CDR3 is CASSFLARSTDTQYF. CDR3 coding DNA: TGTGCCAGCTCCTTCCTAGCGAGGAGCACAGATACGCAGTATTTT.

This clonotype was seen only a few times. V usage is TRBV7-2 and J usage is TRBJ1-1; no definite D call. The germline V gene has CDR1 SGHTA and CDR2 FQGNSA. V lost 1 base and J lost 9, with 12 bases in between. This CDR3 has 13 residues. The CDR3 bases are TGTGCCAGCAGCTTAGGGGAACGGGAAAAAGCTTTCTTT. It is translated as CASSLGEREKAFF. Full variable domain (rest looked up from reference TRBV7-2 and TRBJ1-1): GAGVSQSPSNKVTEKGKDVELRCDPISGHTALYWYRQSLGQGLEFLIYFQGNSAPDKSGLPSDRFSAERTGGSVSTLTIQRTQQEDSAVYLCASSLGEREKAFFGQGTRLTVV.

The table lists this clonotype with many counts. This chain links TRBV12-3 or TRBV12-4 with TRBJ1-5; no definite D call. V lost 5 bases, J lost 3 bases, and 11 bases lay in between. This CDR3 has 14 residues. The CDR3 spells CASSPDGINQPQHF. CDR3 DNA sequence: TGTGCCAGCAGTCCGGACGGAATCAATCAGCCCCAGCATTTT.